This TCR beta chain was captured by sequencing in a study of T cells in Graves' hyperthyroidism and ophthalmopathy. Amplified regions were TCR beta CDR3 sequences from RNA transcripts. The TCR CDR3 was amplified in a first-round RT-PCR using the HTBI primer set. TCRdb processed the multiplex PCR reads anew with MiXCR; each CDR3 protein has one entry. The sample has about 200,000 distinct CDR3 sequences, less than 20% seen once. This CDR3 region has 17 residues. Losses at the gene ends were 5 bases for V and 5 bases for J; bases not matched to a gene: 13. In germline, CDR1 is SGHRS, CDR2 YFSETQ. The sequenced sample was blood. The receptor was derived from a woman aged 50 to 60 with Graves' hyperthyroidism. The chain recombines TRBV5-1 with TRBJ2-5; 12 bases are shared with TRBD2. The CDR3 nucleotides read TGCGCCAGCAGTTCCGGACTAGCGGGAATGAGTGGTGAGACCCAGTACTTC. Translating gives CASSSGLAGMSGETQYF.